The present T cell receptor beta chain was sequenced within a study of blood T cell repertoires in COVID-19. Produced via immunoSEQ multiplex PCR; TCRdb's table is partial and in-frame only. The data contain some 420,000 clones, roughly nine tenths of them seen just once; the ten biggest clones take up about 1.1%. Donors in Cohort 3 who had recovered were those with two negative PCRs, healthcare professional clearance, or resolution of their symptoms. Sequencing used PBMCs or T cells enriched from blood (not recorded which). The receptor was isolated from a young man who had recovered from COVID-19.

CDR3 sequence (DNA): TGTGCCAGCAGCTCGACAGGGTCTACGAACACCGGGGAGCTGTTTTTT. Amino acids: CASSSTGSTNTGELFF. The rearrangement joins TRBV7-3 to TRBJ2-2; 7 nucleotides match TRBD1. Germline loops: CDR1 SGHTA, CDR2 FQGTGA. The V segment lost 4 bases and the J segment 0 bases; nucleotides outside the gene matches: 5. CDR3 length equals 16 residues.